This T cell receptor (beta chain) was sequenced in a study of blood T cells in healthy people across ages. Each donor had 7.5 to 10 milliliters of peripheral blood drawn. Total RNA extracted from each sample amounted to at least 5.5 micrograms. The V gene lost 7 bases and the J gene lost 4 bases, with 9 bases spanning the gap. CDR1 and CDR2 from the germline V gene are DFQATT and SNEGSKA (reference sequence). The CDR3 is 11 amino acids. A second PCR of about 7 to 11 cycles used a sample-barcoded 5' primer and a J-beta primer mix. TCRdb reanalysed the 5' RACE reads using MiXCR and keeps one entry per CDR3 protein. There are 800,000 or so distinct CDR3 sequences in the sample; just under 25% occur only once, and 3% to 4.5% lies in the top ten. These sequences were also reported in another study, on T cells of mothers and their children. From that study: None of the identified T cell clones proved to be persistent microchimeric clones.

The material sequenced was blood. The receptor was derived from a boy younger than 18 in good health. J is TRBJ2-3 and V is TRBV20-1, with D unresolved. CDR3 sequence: CSEASADTQYF. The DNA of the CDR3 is TGCAGTGAGGCTTCGGCAGATACGCAGTATTTT.